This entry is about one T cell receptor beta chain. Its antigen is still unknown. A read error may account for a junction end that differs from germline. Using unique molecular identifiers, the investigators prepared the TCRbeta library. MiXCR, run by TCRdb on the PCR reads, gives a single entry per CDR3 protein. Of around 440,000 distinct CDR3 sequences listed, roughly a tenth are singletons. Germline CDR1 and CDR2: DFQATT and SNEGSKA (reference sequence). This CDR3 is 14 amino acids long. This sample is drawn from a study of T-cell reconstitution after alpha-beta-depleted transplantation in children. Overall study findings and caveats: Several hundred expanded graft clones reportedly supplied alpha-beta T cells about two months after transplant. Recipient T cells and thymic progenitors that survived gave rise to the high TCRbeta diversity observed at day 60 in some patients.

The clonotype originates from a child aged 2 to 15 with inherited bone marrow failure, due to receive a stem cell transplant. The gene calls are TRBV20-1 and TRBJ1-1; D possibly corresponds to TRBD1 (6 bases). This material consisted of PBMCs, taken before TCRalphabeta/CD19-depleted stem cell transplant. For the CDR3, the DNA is TGCAGTGCTAAAGATGACAGGATCAACACTGAAGCTTACTTT. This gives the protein CSAKDDRINTEAYF.